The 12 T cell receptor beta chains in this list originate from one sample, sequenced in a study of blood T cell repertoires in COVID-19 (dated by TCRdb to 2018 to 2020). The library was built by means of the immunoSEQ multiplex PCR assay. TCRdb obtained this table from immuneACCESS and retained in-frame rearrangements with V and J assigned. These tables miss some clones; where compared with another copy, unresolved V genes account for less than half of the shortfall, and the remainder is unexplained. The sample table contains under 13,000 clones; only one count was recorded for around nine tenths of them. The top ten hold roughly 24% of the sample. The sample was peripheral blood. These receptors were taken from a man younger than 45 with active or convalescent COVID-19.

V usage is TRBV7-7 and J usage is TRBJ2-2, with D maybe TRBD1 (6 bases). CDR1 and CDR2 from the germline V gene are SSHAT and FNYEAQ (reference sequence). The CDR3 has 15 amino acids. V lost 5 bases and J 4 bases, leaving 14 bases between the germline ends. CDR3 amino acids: CASSRDRFSTGELFF. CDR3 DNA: TGTGCCAGCAGCCGCGACAGGTTCAGCACCGGGGAGCTGTTTTTT.

The CDR3 region has the DNA TGTGCCAGCAGTCTTTCATCGTGGACAGGGGTGAACTATGGCTACACCTTC. Encoded protein: CASSLSSWTGVNYGYTF. This chain uses TRBV3-1 (or the pseudogene TRBV3-2) with TRBJ1-2; 9 nucleotides agree with TRBD1. Germline-derived CDR1 and CDR2 are LGHDT and YNNKEL (reference sequence). The junction had 13 bases not matched to a gene; V was cut back by 6 bases and J by 2 bases. The CDR3 extends over 17 amino acids.

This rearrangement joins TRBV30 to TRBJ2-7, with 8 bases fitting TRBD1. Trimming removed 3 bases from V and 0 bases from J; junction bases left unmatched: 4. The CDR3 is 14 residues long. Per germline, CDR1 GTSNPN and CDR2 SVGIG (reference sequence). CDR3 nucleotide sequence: TGTGCCTGGAGAAAAGACAGGGGCTCCTACGAGCAGTACTTC. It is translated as CAWRKDRGSYEQYF.

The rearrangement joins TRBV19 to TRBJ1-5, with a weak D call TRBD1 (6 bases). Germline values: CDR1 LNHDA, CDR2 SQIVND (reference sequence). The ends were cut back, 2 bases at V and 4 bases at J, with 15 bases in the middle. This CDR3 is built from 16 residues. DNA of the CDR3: TGTGCCAGTAGTATATCAGGGGTGGATGGGAATCAGCCCCAGCATTTT. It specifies CASSISGVDGNQPQHF.

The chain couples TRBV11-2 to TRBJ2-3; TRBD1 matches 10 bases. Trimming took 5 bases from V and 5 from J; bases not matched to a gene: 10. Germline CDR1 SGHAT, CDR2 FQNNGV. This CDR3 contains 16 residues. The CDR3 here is CASSLRGGQGRDTQYF. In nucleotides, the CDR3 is TGTGCCAGCAGCCTACGTGGGGGACAGGGGAGAGATACGCAGTATTTT.

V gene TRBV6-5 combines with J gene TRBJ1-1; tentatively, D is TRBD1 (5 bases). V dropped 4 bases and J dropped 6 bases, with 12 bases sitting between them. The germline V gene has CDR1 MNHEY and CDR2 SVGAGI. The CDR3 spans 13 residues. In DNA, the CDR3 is TGTGCCAGCAGTTCGGCAGGGAGGTCTGAAGCTTTCTTT. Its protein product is CASSSAGRSEAFF.

The CDR3: CASSSDRDRANTGELFF. The DNA for the CDR3 is TGTGCCAGCAGCTCGGACAGGGACCGAGCGAACACCGGGGAGCTGTTTTTT. The chain uses TRBV7-3 and TRBJ2-2; 8 bases agree with TRBD1. The CDR3 is 17 amino acids. CDR1 is SGHTA and CDR2 is FQGTGA in the germline V gene. The V and J ends lost 4 bases and 0 bases, in that order; junction bases with no gene match: 7.

The CDR3 protein is CASGLVTGLAEIRDTGELFF. CDR3 nucleotides: TGTGCTAGTGGTTTGGTAACGGGACTAGCGGAGATCAGGGACACCGGGGAGCTGTTTTTT. The chain links TRBV12-5 to TRBJ2-2; 11 positions match TRBD2. CDR3 length equals 20 residues. CDR1 is LGHNT and CDR2 is FRNRAP in the germline V gene. Trimming removed 0 bases from V and 3 bases from J; junction bases left unmatched: 12. Variable domain in full (rest from reference TRBV12-5 and TRBJ2-2): DARVTQTPRHKVTEMGQEVTMRCQPILGHNTVFWYRQTMMQGLELLAYFRNRAPLDDSGMPKDRFSAEMPDATLATLKIQPSEPRDSAVYFCASGLVTGLAEIRDTGELFFGEGSRLTVL.

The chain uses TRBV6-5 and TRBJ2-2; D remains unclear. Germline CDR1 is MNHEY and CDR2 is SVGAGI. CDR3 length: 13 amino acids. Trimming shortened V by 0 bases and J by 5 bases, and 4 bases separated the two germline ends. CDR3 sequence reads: CASSYSLTGELFF. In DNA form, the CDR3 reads TGTGCCAGCAGTTACTCTCTTACCGGGGAGCTGTTTTTT.

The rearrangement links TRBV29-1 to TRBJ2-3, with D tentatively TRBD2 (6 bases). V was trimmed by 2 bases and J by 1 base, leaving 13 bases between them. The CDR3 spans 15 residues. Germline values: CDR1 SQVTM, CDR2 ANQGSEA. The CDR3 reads CSVERLAERTDTQYF. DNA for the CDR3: TGCAGCGTTGAAAGATTAGCGGAGCGCACAGATACGCAGTATTTT.

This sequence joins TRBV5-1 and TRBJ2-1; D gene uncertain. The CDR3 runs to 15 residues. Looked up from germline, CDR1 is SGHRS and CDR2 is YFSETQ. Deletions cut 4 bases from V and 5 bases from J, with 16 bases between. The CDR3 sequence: CASSLDFKANNEQFF. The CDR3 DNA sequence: TGCGCCAGCAGCCTCGACTTTAAAGCCAACAATGAGCAGTTCTTC.

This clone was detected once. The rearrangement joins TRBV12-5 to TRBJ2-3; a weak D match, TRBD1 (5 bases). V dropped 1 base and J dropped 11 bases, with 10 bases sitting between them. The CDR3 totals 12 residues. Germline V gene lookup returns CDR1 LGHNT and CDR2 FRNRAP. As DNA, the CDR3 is TGTGCTAGTGGTTTGGAGGGGTATCGGCAGTATTTT. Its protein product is CASGLEGYRQYF.